This T cell receptor (beta chain) was obtained from a study of monozygotic twins with inflammatory bowel disease. After skipping T cell sorting, the authors isolated total RNA from whole blood. TCRdb re-called the 5' RACE reads and catalogs CDR3 proteins one per entry, DNA excluded. The listing contains hundreds of thousands of distinct CDR3 sequences. The CDR3 sequence is 16 residues long. CDR1 and CDR2 (germline): SGHRS, YFSETQ. The chain joins TRBV5-1 to TRBJ2-5; TCRdb designates TRBD1, a call that cannot be tested without DNA. The sample comprised blood. The sequence was obtained from a human donor with ulcerative colitis or Crohn's disease, or a healthy co-twin of an affected twin (not recorded which). The chain's CDR3 is CASSRRPPGQQETQYF.